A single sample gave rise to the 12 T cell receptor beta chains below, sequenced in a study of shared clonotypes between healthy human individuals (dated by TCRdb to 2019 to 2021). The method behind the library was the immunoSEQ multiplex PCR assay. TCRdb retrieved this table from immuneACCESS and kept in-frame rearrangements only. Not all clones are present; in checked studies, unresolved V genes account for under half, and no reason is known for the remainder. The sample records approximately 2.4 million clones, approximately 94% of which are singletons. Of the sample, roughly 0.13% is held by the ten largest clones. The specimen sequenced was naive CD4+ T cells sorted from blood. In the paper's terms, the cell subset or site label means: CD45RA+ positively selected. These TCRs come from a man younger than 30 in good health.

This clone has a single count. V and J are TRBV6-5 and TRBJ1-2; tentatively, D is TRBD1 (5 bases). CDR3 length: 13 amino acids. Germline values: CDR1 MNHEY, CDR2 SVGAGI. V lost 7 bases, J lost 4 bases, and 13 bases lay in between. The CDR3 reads CASTGRQVYGYTF. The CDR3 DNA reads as TGTGCCAGCACAGGGCGGCAGGTCTATGGCTACACCTTC.

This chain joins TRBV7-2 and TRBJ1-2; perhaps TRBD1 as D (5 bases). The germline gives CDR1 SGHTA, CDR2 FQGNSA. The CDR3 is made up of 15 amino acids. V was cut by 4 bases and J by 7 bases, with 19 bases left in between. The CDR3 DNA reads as TGTGCCAGCAGCTCCGGGGCCGCGGGGTTCCGTGGCTACACCTTC. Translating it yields CASSSGAAGFRGYTF.

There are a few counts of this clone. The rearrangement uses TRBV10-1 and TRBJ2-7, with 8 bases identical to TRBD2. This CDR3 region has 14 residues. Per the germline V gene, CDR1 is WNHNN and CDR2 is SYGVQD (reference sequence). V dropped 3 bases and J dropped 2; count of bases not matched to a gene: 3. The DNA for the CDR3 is TGCGCCAGCAGTGACCAGCGGGGGACCTACGAGCAGTACTTC. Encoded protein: CASSDQRGTYEQYF.

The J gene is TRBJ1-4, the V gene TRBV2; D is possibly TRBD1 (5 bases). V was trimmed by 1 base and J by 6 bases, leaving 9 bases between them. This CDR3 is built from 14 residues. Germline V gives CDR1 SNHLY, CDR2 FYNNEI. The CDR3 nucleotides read TGTGCCAGCAGTGAAGGGGGGTTTGATGAAAAACTGTTTTTT. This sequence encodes CASSEGGFDEKLFF.

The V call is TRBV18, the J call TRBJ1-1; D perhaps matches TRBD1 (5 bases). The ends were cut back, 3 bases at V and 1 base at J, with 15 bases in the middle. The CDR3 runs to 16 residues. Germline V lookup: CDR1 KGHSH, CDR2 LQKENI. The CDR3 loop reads CASSPMVGARNTEAFF. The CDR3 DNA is TGTGCCAGCTCACCTATGGTAGGGGCGAGGAACACTGAAGCTTTCTTT.

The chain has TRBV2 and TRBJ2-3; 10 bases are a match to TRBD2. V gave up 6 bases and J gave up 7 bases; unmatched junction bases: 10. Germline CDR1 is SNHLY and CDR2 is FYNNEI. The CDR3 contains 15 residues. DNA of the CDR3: TGTGCCAGCAGGGGCTCTAGCGGGAGCCGGAATACGCAGTATTTT. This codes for CASRGSSGSRNTQYF.

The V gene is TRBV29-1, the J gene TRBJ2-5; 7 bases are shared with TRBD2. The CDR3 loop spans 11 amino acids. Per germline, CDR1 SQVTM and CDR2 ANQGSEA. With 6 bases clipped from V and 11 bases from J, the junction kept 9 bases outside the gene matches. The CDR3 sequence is CSVVGGEKQYF. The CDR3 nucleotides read TGCAGCGTGGTGGGGGGGGAGAAGCAGTACTTC. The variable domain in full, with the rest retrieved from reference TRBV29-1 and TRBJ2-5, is SAVISQKPSRDICQRGTSLTIQCQVDSQVTMMFWYRQQPGQSLTLIATANQGSEATYESGFVIDKFPISRPNLTFSTLTVSNMSPEDSSIYLCSVVGGEKQYFGPGTRLLVL.

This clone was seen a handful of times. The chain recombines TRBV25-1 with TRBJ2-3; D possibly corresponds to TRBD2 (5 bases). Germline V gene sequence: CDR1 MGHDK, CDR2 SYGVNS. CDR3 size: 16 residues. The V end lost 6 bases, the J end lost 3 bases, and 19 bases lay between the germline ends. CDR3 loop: CASSAEGSRWTDTQYF. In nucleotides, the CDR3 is TGTGCCAGCAGCGCCGAAGGGAGTCGATGGACAGATACGCAGTATTTT.

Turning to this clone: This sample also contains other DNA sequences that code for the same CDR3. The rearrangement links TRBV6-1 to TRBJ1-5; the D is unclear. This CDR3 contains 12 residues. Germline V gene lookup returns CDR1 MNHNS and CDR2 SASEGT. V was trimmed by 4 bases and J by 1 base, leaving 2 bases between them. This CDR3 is CASSVSNQPQHF. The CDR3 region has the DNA TGTGCCAGCAGTGTCAGCAATCAGCCCCAGCATTTT.

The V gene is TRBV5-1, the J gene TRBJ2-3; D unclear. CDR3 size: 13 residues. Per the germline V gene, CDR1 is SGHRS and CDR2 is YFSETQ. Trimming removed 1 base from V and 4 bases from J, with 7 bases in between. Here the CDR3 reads CASSLKFPDTQYF. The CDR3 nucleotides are TGCGCCAGCAGCTTGAAGTTTCCAGATACGCAGTATTTT.

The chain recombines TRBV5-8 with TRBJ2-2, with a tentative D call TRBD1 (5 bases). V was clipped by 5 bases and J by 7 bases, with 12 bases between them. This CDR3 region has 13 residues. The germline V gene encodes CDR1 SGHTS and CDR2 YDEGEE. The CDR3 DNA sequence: TGTGCCAGCAGTGGGGCCCCGAGCGGGGAGCTGTTTTTT. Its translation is CASSGAPSGELFF.

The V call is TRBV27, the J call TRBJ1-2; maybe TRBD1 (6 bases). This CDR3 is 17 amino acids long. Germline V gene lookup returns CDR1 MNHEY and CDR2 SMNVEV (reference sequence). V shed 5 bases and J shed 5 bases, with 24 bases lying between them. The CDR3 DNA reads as TGTGCCAGCAGTCTCAACCTTCAACGGGGGCCGATTTATGGCTACACCTTC. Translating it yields CASSLNLQRGPIYGYTF.